The 23 T cell receptor beta chains below were found in one sample sequenced in a study of human T cells and chemical hapten exposure. The time point: pre-sensitization, week 0. Indicated treatment: therapeutic diphenylcyclopropenone sensitization with weekly scalp DPC. TCRdb independently ran MiXCR on the RACE reads; one entry per CDR3 protein. The repertoire consists of under 300,000 distinct CDR3 sequences, with 7% to 10% occurring once and the leading ten covering under 2.5%. Material: whole blood, obtained in connection with sensitization to the hapten diphenylcyclopropenone (DPC). The receptors shown here come from a middle-aged woman with alopecia areata. Some clones in this sample may be carry-over from other donors' samples.

This rearrangement joins TRBV29-1 to TRBJ2-5, with 8 bases aligning to TRBD1. The germline V gene encodes CDR1 SQVTM and CDR2 ANQGSEA. V lost 7 bases to trimming and J lost 6 bases; unmatched junction nucleotides: 10. The CDR3 is 13 residues long. CDR3 sequence: CSATQGAGKTQYF. CDR3 bases: TGCAGCGCCACCCAGGGGGCGGGGAAGACCCAGTACTTC.

This clonotype was seen at least ten times. This rearrangement joins TRBV28 to TRBJ1-2; D not resolved. Germline V lookup: CDR1 MDHEN, CDR2 SYDVKM. Between the trimmed V and J ends, which lost 2 bases and 8 bases, there was a span of 12 bases. This CDR3 has 13 amino acids. CDR3 nucleotides: TGTGCCAGCAGTTTAATGGGGTCTTCGGGCTACACCTTC. Its translation is CASSLMGSSGYTF.

The chain has TRBV3-1 and TRBJ2-5, with 12 bases that match TRBD2. V trimming: 0 bases; J trimming: 5 bases; junction bases outside the gene matches: 7. CDR1 is LGHDT, CDR2 YNNKEL, per germline (reference sequence). The CDR3 extends over 17 amino acids. CDR3 loop: CASSQDGGLAGSETQYF. In DNA, the CDR3 is TGTGCCAGCAGCCAAGATGGAGGACTAGCGGGATCTGAGACCCAGTACTTC.

V is TRBV6-2 or TRBV6-3 and J is TRBJ2-2; no clear D gene. Germline V lookup: CDR1 MNHEY, CDR2 SVGEGT. Trimming stripped 6 bases from V and 5 bases from J, with 10 bases between. This CDR3 is 13 amino acids long. The CDR3 reads CASSPGRTGELFF. The CDR3 nucleotides are TGTGCCAGCAGCCCCGGACGGACCGGGGAGCTGTTTTTT.

The CDR3 sequence is CASNQPPTNYEQYF. The CDR3 nucleotides read TGTGCCAGCAACCAACCTCCGACGAACTACGAGCAGTACTTC. The chain recombines TRBV21-1 with TRBJ2-7; whether TRBD2, the table's D call, matches the DNA was not checked. TRBV21-1 is described as a pseudogene. The CDR3 is made up of 14 amino acids.

The rearrangement uses TRBV20-1 and TRBJ1-6; unclear D gene. CDR1 DFQATT and CDR2 SNEGSKA come from the germline V gene (reference sequence). V was trimmed by 3 bases and J by 8 bases, leaving 14 bases between them. The length of the CDR3 is 14 residues. The CDR3 DNA follows: TGCAGTGCTAGCCGCGGACGGGAGTATTCACCCCTCCACTTT. This encodes CSASRGREYSPLHF.

This clonotype has a handful of counts. The CDR3 sequence: CASSVGTSGFNEQFF. The CDR3 bases are TGTGCCAGCAGCGTAGGGACTAGCGGGTTCAATGAGCAGTTCTTC. The rearrangement links TRBV9 to TRBJ2-1; 11 bases fit TRBD2. This CDR3 is 15 amino acids long. V lost 0 bases to trimming and J lost 6 bases; unmatched junction nucleotides: 2. Per germline, CDR1 SGDLS and CDR2 YYNGEE.

This rearrangement joins TRBV6-5 to TRBJ2-6, with D unclear. Trimming stripped 5 bases from V and 6 bases from J, with 11 bases between. Germline V gene data show CDR1 as MNHEY and CDR2 as SVGAGI. This CDR3 has 14 residues. This chain's CDR3 is CASSTPEMANVLTF. For the CDR3, the DNA is TGTGCCAGCAGTACCCCCGAGATGGCCAACGTCCTGACTTTC.

In its sample, this clonotype was seen a few times. The chain carries TRBV20-1 and TRBJ1-6; D is possibly TRBD1 (5 bases). Trimming pared 1 base from V and 0 bases from J, leaving 10 bases between. Germline V gene data show CDR1 as DFQATT and CDR2 as SNEGSKA (reference sequence). The CDR3 is made up of 16 amino acids. This chain's CDR3 is CSARVDRSSYNSPLHF. The CDR3 bases are TGCAGTGCTAGAGTCGACAGAAGCTCCTATAATTCACCCCTCCACTTT.

In DNA, the CDR3 is TGTGCCAGCAAGGGTCGGACAGAGAATTCACCCCTCCACTTT. Its translation is CASKGRTENSPLHF. This chain uses TRBV6-1 with TRBJ1-6, with D possibly TRBD1 on 6 matching bases. Trimming stripped 7 bases from V and 7 bases from J, with 14 bases between. The CDR3 contains 14 residues. The germline V gene has CDR1 MNHNS and CDR2 SASEGT.

This clonotype has just a few counts. V is TRBV6-2 or TRBV6-3 and J is TRBJ2-1; no reliable D call. The CDR3 is made up of 12 amino acids. Trimming stripped 5 bases from V and 12 bases from J, with 14 bases between. In germline, CDR1 is MNHEY, CDR2 SVGEGT. The CDR3 nucleotides read TGTGCCAGCAGTGACTGGCCCCAAGGGCAGTTCTTC. It specifies CASSDWPQGQFF.

This clonotype showed up just a few times. J is TRBJ1-2 and V is TRBV7-2, with D tentatively TRBD1 (5 bases). The CDR3 totals 14 residues. Germline CDR1 is SGHTA and CDR2 is FQGNSA. The V end lost 5 bases, the J end lost 0 bases, and 10 bases lay between the germline ends. The CDR3 sequence: CASSDSYSNYGYTF. CDR3 DNA sequence: TGTGCCAGCAGCGACAGCTATTCTAACTATGGCTACACCTTC.

The CDR3 reads CASSLQASAEQFF. DNA for the CDR3: TGCGCCAGCAGCTTGCAAGCTAGCGCTGAGCAGTTCTTC. This chain joins TRBV5-1 and TRBJ2-1; tentative D call: TRBD2 (6 bases). CDR1 SGHRS and CDR2 YFSETQ come from the germline V gene. V lost 1 base and J 9 bases, leaving 11 bases between the germline ends. The CDR3 loop spans 13 amino acids. The full variable domain, completed using reference TRBV5-1 and TRBJ2-1, is KAGVTQTPRYLIKTRGQQVTLSCSPISGHRSVSWYQQTPGQGLQFLFEYFSETQRNKGNFPGRFSGRQFSNSRSEMNVSTLELGDSALYLCASSLQASAEQFFGPGTRLTVL.

This clonotype turned up a few times. The CDR3 loop is CASILPGQRIRLAKNIQYF. CDR3 bases: TGTGCCAGCATTCTCCCGGGACAGAGGATTCGGTTAGCCAAAAACATTCAGTACTTC. The genes are TRBV27 and TRBJ2-4, with 7 bases identical to TRBD1. The CDR3 sequence is 19 residues long. With 7 bases clipped from V and 0 bases from J, the junction kept 18 bases outside the gene matches. CDR1 is MNHEY and CDR2 is SMNVEV in the germline V gene (reference sequence).

This clonotype was seen a few times. The genes are TRBV5-1 and TRBJ2-1; D gene uncertain. This CDR3 is built from 13 residues. Germline CDR1 and CDR2: SGHRS and YFSETQ. V lost 6 bases and J lost 4, with 11 bases in between. CDR3 nucleotides: TGCGCCAGCACCCCCCAAGGATACAATGAGCAGTTCTTC. It codes for CASTPQGYNEQFF.

This clonotype showed up just a few times. V usage is TRBV5-5 and J usage is TRBJ2-1; TRBD1 or TRBD2 may be the D gene (5 bases each). Trimming stripped 1 base from V and 8 bases from J, with 16 bases between. From germline, CDR1 is SGHKS and CDR2 YYEKEE (reference sequence). The CDR3 contains 15 residues. This CDR3 is CASSLIRDGWDEQFF. The CDR3 coding sequence is TGTGCCAGCAGCTTGATCCGGGACGGGTGGGATGAGCAGTTCTTC. The full variable domain, completed using reference TRBV5-5 and TRBJ2-1, is DAGVTQSPTHLIKTRGQQVTLRCSPISGHKSVSWYQQVLGQGPQFIFQYYEKEERGRGNFPDRFSARQFPNYSSELNVNALLLGDSALYLCASSLIRDGWDEQFFGPGTRLTVL.

This clonotype was seen only a few times. The chain has TRBV7-9 and TRBJ2-7, with TRBD2 as a possible D gene (6 bases). V lost 5 bases, J lost 5 bases, and 7 bases lay in between. Germline values: CDR1 SEHNR, CDR2 FQNEAQ (reference sequence). The CDR3 contains 11 residues. The CDR3 coding sequence is TGTGCCAGCAGCCGGGAGCACGAGCAGTACTTC. Residues: CASSREHEQYF.

The chain is built from TRBV7-2 and TRBJ2-1; TRBD2 matches 12 bases. CDR1 and CDR2 (germline): SGHTA, FQGNSA. The CDR3 length is 17 residues. The trim removed 5 bases at V and 4 bases at J, leaving 9 bases unmatched. In DNA, the CDR3 is TGTGCCAGCAGCCCCCGACTAGCGGGGGAAACATACAATGAGCAGTTCTTC. Encoded protein: CASSPRLAGETYNEQFF.

This chain joins TRBV7-9 and TRBJ2-2; TRBD2 matches at 11 bases. Trimming at V came to 5 bases and at J to 6 bases, leaving 5 bases not matched to a gene. The CDR3 runs to 15 residues. In germline, CDR1 is SEHNR, CDR2 FQNEAQ (reference sequence). The CDR3 DNA follows: TGTGCCAGCAGCCACGGGACTAGCGGACCCGGGGAGCTGTTTTTT. Translated, it gives CASSHGTSGPGELFF.

This clonotype was seen repeatedly, ten times or more. V and J are TRBV11-1 and TRBJ2-7, with 7 bases lining up with TRBD1. Per the germline V gene, CDR1 is SGHAT and CDR2 is FQDESV (reference sequence). CDR3 length equals 15 residues. The V and J ends lost 4 bases and 4 bases, in that order; junction bases with no gene match: 10. The CDR3 region has the DNA TGTGCCAGCAGCTATCGACAGGGCCCCTCTTACGAGCAGTACTTC. Translated, it gives CASSYRQGPSYEQYF.

There are a few counts of this clonotype. CDR3 bases: TGCAGCACCCGATGGGGGGCCCCTTCAGATACGCAGTATTTT. Its protein is CSTRWGAPSDTQYF. This chain links TRBV29-1 with TRBJ2-3; D tentatively reads TRBD1 or TRBD2 (6 bases each). Trimming stripped 8 bases from V and 4 bases from J, with 19 bases between. Per germline, CDR1 SQVTM and CDR2 ANQGSEA. The CDR3 is 14 residues long.

This clonotype was counted a few times. This sequence joins TRBV24-1 and TRBJ2-5, with D unclear. The CDR3 runs 15 residues. V was shortened by 1 base and J by 2 bases, with 10 bases between the two germline ends. CDR1 KGHDR and CDR2 SFDVKD come from the germline V gene. The CDR3 DNA reads TGTGCCACCAGTGATTTCTTAGAAAATCAAGAGACCCAGTACTTC. Its protein is CATSDFLENQETQYF.

The chain recombines TRBV27 with TRBJ2-7; D gene uncertain. CDR3 length: 13 residues. Deletions cut 5 bases from V and 6 bases from J, with 14 bases between. CDR1 is MNHEY, CDR2 SMNVEV, per germline (reference sequence). The CDR3 sequence is CASSQDPFGEQYF. CDR3 coding DNA: TGTGCCAGCAGTCAAGACCCGTTTGGCGAGCAGTACTTC.